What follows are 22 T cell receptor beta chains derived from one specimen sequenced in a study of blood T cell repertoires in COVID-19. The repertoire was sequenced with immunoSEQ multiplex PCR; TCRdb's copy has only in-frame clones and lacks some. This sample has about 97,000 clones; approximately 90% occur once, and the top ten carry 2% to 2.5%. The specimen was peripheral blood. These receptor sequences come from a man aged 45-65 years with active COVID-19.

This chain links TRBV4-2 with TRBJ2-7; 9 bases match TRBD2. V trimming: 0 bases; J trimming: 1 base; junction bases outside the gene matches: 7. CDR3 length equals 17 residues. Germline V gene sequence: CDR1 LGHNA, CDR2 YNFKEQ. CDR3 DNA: TGTGCCAGCAGCCAAGAACCGTCGAGCGGGGGGTCCTACGAGCAGTACTTC. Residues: CASSQEPSSGGSYEQYF.

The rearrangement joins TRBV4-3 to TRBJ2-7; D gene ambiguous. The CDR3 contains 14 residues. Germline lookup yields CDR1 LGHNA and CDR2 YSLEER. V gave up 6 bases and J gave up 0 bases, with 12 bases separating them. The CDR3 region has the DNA TGCGCCAGCAGTCTCACCGCGAGCTCCTACGAGCAGTACTTC. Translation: CASSLTASSYEQYF.

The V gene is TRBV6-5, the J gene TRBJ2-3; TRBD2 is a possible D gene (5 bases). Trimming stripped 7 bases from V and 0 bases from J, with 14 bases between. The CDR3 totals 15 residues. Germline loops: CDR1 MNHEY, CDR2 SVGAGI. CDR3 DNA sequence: TGTGCCAGCAACTCCCCCGGGGTTAGCACAGATACGCAGTATTTT. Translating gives CASNSPGVSTDTQYF.

The CDR3 sequence: CASRNAGGAIEQFF. The CDR3, as DNA: TGTGCCAGCAGAAACGCCGGGGGGGCCATTGAGCAGTTCTTC. The V call is TRBV3-1 (or the pseudogene TRBV3-2), the J call TRBJ2-1; 8 bases agree with TRBD2. The CDR3 is made up of 14 amino acids. Germline V lookup: CDR1 LGHDT, CDR2 YNNKEL (reference sequence). The V segment lost 6 bases and the J segment 9 bases; nucleotides outside the gene matches: 10.

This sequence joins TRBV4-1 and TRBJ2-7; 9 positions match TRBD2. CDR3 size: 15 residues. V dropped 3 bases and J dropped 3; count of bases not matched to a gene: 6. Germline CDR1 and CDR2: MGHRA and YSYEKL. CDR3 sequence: CASSHPGLAYYEQYF. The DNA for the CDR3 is TGCGCCAGCAGCCACCCGGGACTAGCATACTACGAGCAGTACTTC.

The CDR3 region is CASTPGNGGETQYF. CDR3 DNA: TGTGCCAGCACCCCGGGGAACGGTGGAGAGACCCAGTACTTC. The chain employs TRBV6-5 and TRBJ2-5, with D possibly matching TRBD2 (5 bases). Germline V CDR1 and CDR2: MNHEY, SVGAGI. This CDR3 is 14 amino acids long. V was cut by 7 bases and J by 4 bases, with 16 bases left in between.

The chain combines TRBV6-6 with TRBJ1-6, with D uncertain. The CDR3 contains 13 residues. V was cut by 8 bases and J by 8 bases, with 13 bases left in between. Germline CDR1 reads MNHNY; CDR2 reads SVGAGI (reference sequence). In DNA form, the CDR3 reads TGTGCCAGCCTTGACACCCTTTATTCACCCCTCCACTTT. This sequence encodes CASLDTLYSPLHF.

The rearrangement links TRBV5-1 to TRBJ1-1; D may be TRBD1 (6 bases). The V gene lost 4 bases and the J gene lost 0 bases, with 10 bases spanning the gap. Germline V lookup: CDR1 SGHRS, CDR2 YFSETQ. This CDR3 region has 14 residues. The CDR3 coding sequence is TGCGCCAGCAGCCAGCAGGGGATGAACACTGAAGCTTTCTTT. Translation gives CASSQQGMNTEAFF.

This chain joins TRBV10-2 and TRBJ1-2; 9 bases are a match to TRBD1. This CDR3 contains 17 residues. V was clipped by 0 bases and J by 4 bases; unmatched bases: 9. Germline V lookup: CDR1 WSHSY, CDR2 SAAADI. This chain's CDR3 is CASSESRRTGVSYGYTF. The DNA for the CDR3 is TGCGCCAGCAGTGAGTCGAGGAGGACAGGGGTCTCCTATGGCTACACCTTC.

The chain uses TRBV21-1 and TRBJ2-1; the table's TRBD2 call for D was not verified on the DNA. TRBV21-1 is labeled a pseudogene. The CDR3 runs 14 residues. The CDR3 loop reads CASSRDCSGNEQFF. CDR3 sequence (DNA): TGTGCCAGCAGCCGGGACTGCTCGGGGAATGAGCAGTTCTTC.

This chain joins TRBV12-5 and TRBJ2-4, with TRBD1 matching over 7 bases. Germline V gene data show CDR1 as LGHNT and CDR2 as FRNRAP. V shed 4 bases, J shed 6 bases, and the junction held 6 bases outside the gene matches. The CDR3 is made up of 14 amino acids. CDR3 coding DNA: TGTGCTAGTGGTTCCAGGGGGAAGGGAAACATTCAGTACTTC. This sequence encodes CASGSRGKGNIQYF.

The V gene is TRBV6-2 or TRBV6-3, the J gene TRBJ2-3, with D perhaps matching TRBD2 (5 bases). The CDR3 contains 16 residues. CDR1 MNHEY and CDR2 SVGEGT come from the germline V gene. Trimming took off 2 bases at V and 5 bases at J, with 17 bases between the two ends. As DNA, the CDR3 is TGTGCCAGCAGTTACGGACCCAAGCGGATTCTAGATACGCAGTATTTT. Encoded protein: CASSYGPKRILDTQYF.

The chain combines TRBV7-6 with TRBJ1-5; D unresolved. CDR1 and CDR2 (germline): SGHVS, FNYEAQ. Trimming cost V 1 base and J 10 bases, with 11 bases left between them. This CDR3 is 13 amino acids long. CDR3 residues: CASSLDGQSPQHF. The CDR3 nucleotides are TGTGCCAGCAGCTTAGATGGGCAGTCTCCCCAGCATTTT.

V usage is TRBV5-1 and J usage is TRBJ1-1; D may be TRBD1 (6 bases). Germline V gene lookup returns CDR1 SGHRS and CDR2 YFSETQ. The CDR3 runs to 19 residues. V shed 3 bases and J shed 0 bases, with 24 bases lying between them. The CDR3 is CASSWGRSGGSNLNTEAFF. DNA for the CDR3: TGCGCCAGCAGCTGGGGGCGGAGCGGGGGCTCAAATTTGAACACTGAAGCTTTCTTT.

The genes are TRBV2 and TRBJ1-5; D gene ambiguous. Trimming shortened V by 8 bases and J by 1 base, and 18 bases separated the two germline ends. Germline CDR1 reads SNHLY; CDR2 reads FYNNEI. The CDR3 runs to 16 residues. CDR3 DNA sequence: TGTGCCAGCCGACTCGCCCCCGGCGAGAGCAATCAGCCCCAGCATTTT. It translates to CASRLAPGESNQPQHF. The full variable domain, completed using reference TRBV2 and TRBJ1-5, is EPEVTQTPSHQVTQMGQEVILRCVPISNHLYFYWYRQILGQKVEFLVSFYNNEISEKSEIFDDQFSVERPDGSNFTLKIRSTKLEDSAMYFCASRLAPGESNQPQHFGDGTRLSIL.

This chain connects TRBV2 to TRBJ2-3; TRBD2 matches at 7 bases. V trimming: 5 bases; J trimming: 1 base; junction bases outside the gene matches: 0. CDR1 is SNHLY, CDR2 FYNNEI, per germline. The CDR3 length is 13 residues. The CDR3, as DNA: TGTGCCAGCAGTCGGGGGGGCACAGATACGCAGTATTTT. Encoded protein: CASSRGGTDTQYF.

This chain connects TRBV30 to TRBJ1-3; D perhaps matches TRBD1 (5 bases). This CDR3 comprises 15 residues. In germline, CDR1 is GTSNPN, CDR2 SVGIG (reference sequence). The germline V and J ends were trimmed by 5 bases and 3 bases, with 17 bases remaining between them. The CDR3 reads CAWGGKGVGGNTIYF. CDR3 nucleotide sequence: TGTGCCTGGGGAGGAAAAGGGGTCGGTGGAAACACCATATATTTT.

The CDR3: CASRAPGIPYGYTF. Written as DNA, the CDR3 is TGTGCCAGCAGAGCCCCAGGGATCCCGTATGGCTACACCTTC. This chain links TRBV7-2 with TRBJ1-2; D might be TRBD1 (5 bases). Trimming removed 6 bases at V and 5 bases at J, with 16 bases between. CDR1 is SGHTA and CDR2 is FQGNSA in the germline V gene. This CDR3 has 14 amino acids. The variable domain in full, completed from reference TRBV7-2 and TRBJ1-2, reads GAGVSQSPSNKVTEKGKDVELRCDPISGHTALYWYRQSLGQGLEFLIYFQGNSAPDKSGLPSDRFSAERTGGSVSTLTIQRTQQEDSAVYLCASRAPGIPYGYTFGSGTRLTVV.

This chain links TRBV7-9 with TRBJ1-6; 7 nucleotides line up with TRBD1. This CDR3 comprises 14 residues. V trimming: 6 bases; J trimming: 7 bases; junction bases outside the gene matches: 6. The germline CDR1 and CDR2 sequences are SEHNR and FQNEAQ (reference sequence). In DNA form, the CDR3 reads TGTGCCAGCAGTTCCGGACAGGAAAATTCACCCCTCCACTTT. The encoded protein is CASSSGQENSPLHF.

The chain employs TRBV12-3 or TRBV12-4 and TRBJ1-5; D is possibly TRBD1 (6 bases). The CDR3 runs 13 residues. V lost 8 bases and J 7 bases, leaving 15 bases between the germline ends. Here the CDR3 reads CASSGGGLQPQHF. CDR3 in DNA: TGTGCCAGCTCGGGAGGGGGGCTGCAGCCCCAGCATTTT.

CDR3 DNA sequence: TGTGCCAGCAGTGAAGCGGGGGGAGAGACCCAGTACTTC. Translated: CASSEAGGETQYF. J is TRBJ2-5 and V is TRBV25-1, with TRBD2 matching over 8 bases. Germline V gives CDR1 MGHDK, CDR2 SYGVNS. This CDR3 is built from 13 residues. V was clipped by 2 bases and J by 4 bases; unmatched bases: 0.

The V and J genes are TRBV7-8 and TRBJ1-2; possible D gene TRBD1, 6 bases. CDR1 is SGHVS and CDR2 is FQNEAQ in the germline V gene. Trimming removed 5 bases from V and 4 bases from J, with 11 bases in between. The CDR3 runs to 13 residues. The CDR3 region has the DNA TGTGCCAGCAGCCGGACAGTCGCCTATGGCTACACCTTC. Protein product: CASSRTVAYGYTF.